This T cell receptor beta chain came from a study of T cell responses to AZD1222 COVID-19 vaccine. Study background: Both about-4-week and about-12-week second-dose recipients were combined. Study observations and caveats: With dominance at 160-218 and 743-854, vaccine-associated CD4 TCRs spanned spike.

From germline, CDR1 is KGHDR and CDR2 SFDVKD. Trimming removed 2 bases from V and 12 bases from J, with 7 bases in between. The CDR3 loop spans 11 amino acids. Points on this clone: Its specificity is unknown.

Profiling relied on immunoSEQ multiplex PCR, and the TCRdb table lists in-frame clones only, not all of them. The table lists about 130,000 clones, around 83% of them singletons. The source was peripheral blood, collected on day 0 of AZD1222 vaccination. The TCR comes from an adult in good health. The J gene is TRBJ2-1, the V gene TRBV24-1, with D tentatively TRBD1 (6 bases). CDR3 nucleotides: TGTGCCACCAGTGATTCGACAGGGCAGTTCTTC. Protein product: CATSDSTGQFF.